This TCR beta chain is drawn from a study of cytomegalovirus exposure and HLA in healthy donors. Study outcomes and limitations: More than 15,000 TCR beta sequences were associated with HLA alleles at 0.05 false discovery rate in a later analysis. Earlier findings revealed that most TCR beta V segments proved productive either about 87% or about 30% of the time.

Trimming removed 4 bases at V and 7 bases at J, with 19 bases between. The CDR3 extends over 15 amino acids. Germline V gene lookup returns CDR1 SGHTA and CDR2 FQGNSA. In regard to this clone: The antigen is undetermined.

Researchers ran the PCR with 60 Vbeta and 13 Jbeta primers. Generated by immunoSEQ multiplex PCR, the TCRdb table keeps only in-frame clones and is missing some. This repertoire shows roughly 160,000 clones, around three quarters found once; its top ten account for roughly 1.9%. The V and J genes are TRBV7-2 and TRBJ2-5, with D perhaps TRBD1 (5 bases). Source material: PBMCs. This TCR derives from a man aged 35-49 years in good health and CMV-seronegative. The CDR3 loop is CASSSVAERGATQYF. The CDR3 DNA reads TGTGCCAGCAGCTCTGTCGCGGAGCGTGGGGCGACCCAGTACTTC.